This entry is about one T cell receptor (beta chain). The data belong to a study of neoadjuvant anti-PD-1 for oral cavity cancer. Sequencing used immunoSEQ multiplex PCR; TCRdb keeps in-frame clones, though not all of them. Counted here are around 60,000 clones, 65% to 80% occurring once; the ten biggest clones make up about 2.5%. Trimming cost V 0 bases and J 0 bases; bases outside gene matches: 8. CDR3 length: 18 residues. CDR1 and CDR2 from the germline V gene are LNHNV and YYDKDF (reference sequence). Material: PBMCs, obtained before nivolumab (anti-PD-1) treatment. The V call is TRBV15, the J call TRBJ1-5; 7 bases are shared with TRBD1. This receptor was identified in a person aged 40 to 85 with oral cavity squamous cell carcinoma. CDR3: CATSRDRGDRFSNQPQHF. For the CDR3, the DNA is TGTGCCACCAGCAGAGATCGTGGGGACAGATTTAGCAATCAGCCCCAGCATTTT.